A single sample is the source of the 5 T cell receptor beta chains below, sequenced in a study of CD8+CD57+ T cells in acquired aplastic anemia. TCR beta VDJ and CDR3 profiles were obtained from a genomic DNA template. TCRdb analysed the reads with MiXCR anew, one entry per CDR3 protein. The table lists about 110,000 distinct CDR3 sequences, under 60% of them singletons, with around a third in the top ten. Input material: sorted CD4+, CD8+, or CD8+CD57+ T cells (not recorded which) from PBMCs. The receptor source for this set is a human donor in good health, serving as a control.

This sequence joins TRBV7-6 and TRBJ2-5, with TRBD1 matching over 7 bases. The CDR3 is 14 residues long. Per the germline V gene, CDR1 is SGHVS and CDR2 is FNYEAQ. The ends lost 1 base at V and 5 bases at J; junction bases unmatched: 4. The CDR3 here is CASSLEADRETQYF. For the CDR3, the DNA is TGTGCCAGCAGCTTAGAGGCGGACAGGGAGACCCAGTACTTC. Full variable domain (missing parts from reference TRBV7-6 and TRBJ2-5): GAGVSQSPRYKVTKRGQDVALRCDPISGHVSLYWYRQALGQGPEFLTYFNYEAQQDKSGLPNDRFSAERPEGSISTLTIQRTEQRDSAMYRCASSLEADRETQYFGPGTRLLVL.

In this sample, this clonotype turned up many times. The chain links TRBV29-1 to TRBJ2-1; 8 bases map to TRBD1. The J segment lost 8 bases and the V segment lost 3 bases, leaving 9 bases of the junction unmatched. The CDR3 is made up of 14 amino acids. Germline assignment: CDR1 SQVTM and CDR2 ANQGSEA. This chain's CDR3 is CSVDRGQVIDEQFF. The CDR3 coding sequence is TGCAGCGTTGACAGGGGGCAAGTAATTGATGAGCAGTTCTTC.

The CDR3 bases are TGTGCCAGTAGTCCTTTTAACAGGAACACTGAAGCTTTCTTT. This translates into CASSPFNRNTEAFF. This chain connects TRBV19 to TRBJ1-1; D not certain. V lost 5 bases and J 1 base, leaving 11 bases between the germline ends. The CDR3 covers 14 residues. CDR1 LNHDA and CDR2 SQIVND come from the germline V gene (reference sequence). Full variable domain (remainder filled in from reference TRBV19 and TRBJ1-1): DGGITQSPKYLFRKEGQNVTLSCEQNLNHDAMYWYRQDPGQGLRLIYYSQIVNDFQKGDIAEGYSVSREKKESFPLTVTSAQKNPTAFYLCASSPFNRNTEAFFGQGTRLTVV.

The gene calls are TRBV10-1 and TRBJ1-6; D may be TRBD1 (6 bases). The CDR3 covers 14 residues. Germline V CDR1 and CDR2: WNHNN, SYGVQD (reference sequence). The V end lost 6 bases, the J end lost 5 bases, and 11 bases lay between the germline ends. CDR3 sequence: CASSETGDNSPLHF. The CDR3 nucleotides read TGCGCCAGCAGCGAGACAGGTGATAATTCACCCCTCCACTTT.

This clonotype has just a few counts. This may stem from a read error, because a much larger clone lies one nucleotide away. The CDR3: CASSPLAGGSPYEQYF. DNA of the CDR3: TGTGCCAGCAGCCCTCTAGCGGGGGGAAGCCCCTACGAGCAGTACTTC. The chain joins TRBV9 to TRBJ2-7, with 11 bases identical to TRBD2. Germline V gene lookup returns CDR1 SGDLS and CDR2 YYNGEE. The junction had 8 bases not matched to a gene; V was cut back by 4 bases and J by 2 bases. The CDR3 extends over 16 amino acids.